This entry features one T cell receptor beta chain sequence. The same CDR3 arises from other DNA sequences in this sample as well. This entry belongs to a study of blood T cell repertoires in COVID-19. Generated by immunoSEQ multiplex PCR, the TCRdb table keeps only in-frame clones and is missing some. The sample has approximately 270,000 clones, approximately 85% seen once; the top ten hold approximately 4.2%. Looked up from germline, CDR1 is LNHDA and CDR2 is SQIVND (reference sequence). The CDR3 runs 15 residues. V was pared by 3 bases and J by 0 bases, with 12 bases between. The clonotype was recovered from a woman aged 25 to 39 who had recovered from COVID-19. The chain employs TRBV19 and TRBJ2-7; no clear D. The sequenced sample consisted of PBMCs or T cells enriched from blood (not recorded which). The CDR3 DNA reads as TGTGCCAGTAGTATTTCTGGGCAGAGCTCCTACGAGCAGTACTTC. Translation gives CASSISGQSSYEQYF.